The next 14 T cell receptor beta chains were all read from a single sample in a study of cytomegalovirus exposure and HLA in healthy donors. The repertoire was sequenced with immunoSEQ multiplex PCR; TCRdb's copy has only in-frame clones and lacks some. The sample contains around 56,000 clones, 75% to 90% of which appear only once. The specimen was PBMCs. The receptor source for this set is a woman younger than 30 in good health and CMV-seronegative.

The genes are TRBV6-4 and TRBJ2-3; 9 nucleotides align to TRBD2. The ends lost 3 bases at V and 5 bases at J; junction bases unmatched: 9. The CDR3 contains 16 residues. The germline V gene encodes CDR1 MRHNA and CDR2 SNTAGT. This chain's CDR3 is CASSEQRGAPGDTQYF. The CDR3 DNA reads TGTGCCAGCAGTGAACAGCGGGGGGCCCCAGGAGATACGCAGTATTTT.

V usage is TRBV18 and J usage is TRBJ1-5; D is undetermined. CDR1 and CDR2 (germline): KGHSH, LQKENI. The CDR3 covers 14 residues. Trimming shortened V by 3 bases and J by 7 bases, and 13 bases separated the two germline ends. The DNA for the CDR3 is TGTGCCAGCTCACCGGCCGGAGGTGAACAGCCCCAGCATTTT. It encodes CASSPAGGEQPQHF.

V and J are TRBV9 and TRBJ2-1, with D possibly matching TRBD1 (6 bases). V gave up 4 bases and J gave up 2 bases, with 22 bases separating them. The CDR3 runs 18 residues. The germline gives CDR1 SGDLS, CDR2 YYNGEE. In DNA, the CDR3 is TGTGCCAGCAGCCCGCAAGGTGGGGCAGGGGATACCTACAATGAGCAGTTCTTC. It is translated as CASSPQGGAGDTYNEQFF. The entire variable domain, with the rest obtained from reference TRBV9 and TRBJ2-1, is as follows: DSGVTQTPKHLITATGQRVTLRCSPRSGDLSVYWYQQSLDQGLQFLIQYYNGEERAKGNILERFSAQQFPDLHSELNLSSLELGDSALYFCASSPQGGAGDTYNEQFFGPGTRLTVL.

The chain combines TRBV6-1 with TRBJ1-5, with 11 bases lining up with TRBD1. The CDR3 loop spans 18 amino acids. The germline V gene encodes CDR1 MNHNS and CDR2 SASEGT. V lost 3 bases to trimming and J lost 7 bases; unmatched junction nucleotides: 14. This CDR3 is CASSESRTGGDVWQPQHF. The CDR3 DNA reads TGTGCCAGCAGTGAGTCCCGGACAGGGGGCGACGTTTGGCAGCCCCAGCATTTT.

This clone occurred a few times. The V gene is TRBV9, the J gene TRBJ2-2; D ambiguous. Trimming shortened V by 3 bases and J by 6 bases, and 18 bases separated the two germline ends. The CDR3 runs to 16 residues. Germline-derived CDR1 and CDR2 are SGDLS and YYNGEE. The CDR3 protein is CASSGELSYYAGELFF. The CDR3 bases are TGTGCCAGCAGCGGTGAACTCTCCTACTACGCCGGGGAGCTGTTTTTT.

The chain joins TRBV6-1 to TRBJ2-1, with TRBD2 as a possible D gene (7 bases). V lost 4 bases, J lost 6 bases, and 25 bases lay in between. The CDR3 loop spans 18 amino acids. CDR1 is MNHNS and CDR2 is SASEGT in the germline V gene. CDR3 DNA sequence: TGTGCCAGCAGTGGGGGTTCCGTCGGCGGGGGCCGATTCAATGAGCAGTTCTTC. Translation: CASSGGSVGGGRFNEQFF.

This clone was counted between two and nine times. This rearrangement joins TRBV19 to TRBJ1-5; 7 nucleotides align to TRBD1. Germline CDR1 LNHDA, CDR2 SQIVND (reference sequence). The CDR3 extends over 15 amino acids. V was pared by 3 bases and J by 4 bases, with 6 bases of the junction left unmatched. The CDR3 nucleotides are TGTGCCAGTAGTATTGGGACAGCCACTAATCAGCCCCAGCATTTT. This sequence encodes CASSIGTATNQPQHF. Full variable domain (remainder filled in from reference TRBV19 and TRBJ1-5): DGGITQSPKYLFRKEGQNVTLSCEQNLNHDAMYWYRQDPGQGLRLIYYSQIVNDFQKGDIAEGYSVSREKKESFPLTVTSAQKNPTAFYLCASSIGTATNQPQHFGDGTRLSIL.

This chain joins TRBV15 and TRBJ2-2, with D possibly matching TRBD2 (6 bases). Germline V gene lookup returns CDR1 LNHNV and CDR2 YYDKDF (reference sequence). This CDR3 has 14 residues. V was trimmed by 4 bases and J by 5 bases, leaving 11 bases between them. This chain's CDR3 is CATSKEGSTGELFF. The CDR3 DNA reads as TGTGCCACCAGCAAGGAGGGGAGTACCGGGGAGCTGTTTTTT.

This chain uses TRBV25-1 with TRBJ2-1, with 8 bases identical to TRBD2. The CDR3 length is 15 residues. CDR1 MGHDK and CDR2 SYGVNS come from the germline V gene. The J segment lost 7 bases and the V segment lost 5 bases, leaving 10 bases of the junction unmatched. The CDR3 DNA sequence: TGTGCCAGCAGTACCAGCGGGGGAGGCGGTAATGAGCAGTTCTTC. Protein sequence: CASSTSGGGGNEQFF. Based on the CDR3 plus reference TRBV25-1 and TRBJ2-1, the full variable domain is EADIYQTPRYLVIGTGKKITLECSQTMGHDKMYWYQQDPGMELHLIHYSYGVNSTEKGDLSSESTVSRIRTEHFPLTLESARPSHTSQYLCASSTSGGGGNEQFFGPGTRLTVL.

The J gene is TRBJ2-7, the V gene TRBV16; TRBD1 is a possible D gene (5 bases). Germline CDR1 KGHSY, CDR2 FQNENV. The CDR3 sequence is 15 residues long. The V end lost 2 bases, the J end lost 3 bases, and 14 bases lay between the germline ends. The CDR3 is CASSQGAGRDYEQYF. The DNA of the CDR3 is TGTGCCAGCAGCCAAGGGGCAGGTAGGGACTACGAGCAGTACTTC.

This clone was recorded only once. CDR3 DNA: TGTGCCTGGAGTGTGGGGGGAACGGGGGTCATCACCGGGGAGCTGTTTTTT. This gives the protein CAWSVGGTGVITGELFF. The chain is built from TRBV30 and TRBJ2-2; D possibly corresponds to TRBD2 (6 bases). The germline V and J ends were trimmed by 0 bases and 4 bases, with 18 bases remaining between them. Germline CDR1 and CDR2: GTSNPN and SVGIG (reference sequence). This CDR3 comprises 17 residues.

The chain links TRBV6-6 to TRBJ2-1, with D hard to call. The CDR3 contains 13 residues. With 10 bases removed from V and 6 bases from J, the gap between germline ends came to 16 bases. CDR1 is MNHNY, CDR2 SVGAGI, per germline (reference sequence). CDR3 bases: TGTGCCACCAACCTCCCACGGGTCAATGAGCAGTTCTTC. Encoded protein: CATNLPRVNEQFF.

V is TRBV9 and J is TRBJ2-1; no definite D call. The CDR3 is 15 residues long. Trimming stripped 1 base from V and 2 bases from J, with 10 bases between. CDR1 and CDR2 from the germline V gene are SGDLS and YYNGEE. The CDR3 reads CASSVRLATYNEQFF. The CDR3 DNA is TGTGCCAGCAGCGTACGACTCGCAACCTACAATGAGCAGTTCTTC.

The V call is TRBV11-3, the J call TRBJ2-7; 8 bases map to TRBD2. The CDR3 has 17 residues. V dropped 0 bases and J dropped 3; count of bases not matched to a gene: 10. From germline, CDR1 is SGHNT and CDR2 YENEEA. CDR3 region: CASSLDRGGRPYYEQYF. CDR3 bases: TGTGCCAGCAGCTTAGATCGCGGGGGGCGACCCTACTACGAGCAGTACTTC.